This T cell receptor beta chain was profiled in a study of patients and donors after allogeneic stem cell transplantation (dated by TCRdb to about 2020). According to the germline V gene, CDR1 reads SGDLS and CDR2 reads YYNGEE. There are 14 amino acids in the CDR3, from cysteine to phenylalanine inclusive. Only the CDR3 region is kept as DNA, spanning 42 bases read in frame from base 1. Trimmed from V: 1 base; trimmed from J: 5 bases; junction bases lacking a gene match: 4. On this clonotype: Its antigen is unknown. No base quality information exists; no much larger clone differs at one position.

Library generation was performed with RT-PCR. Sequenced using a NextSeq 550. TCRdb took the public reads, trimmed them with fastp at Q25, ran MiXCR for clone calling and kept in-frame beta chains. Rows with a matching CDR3 protein are joined into one entry that keeps the most common DNA and genes. In this sample the table shows about 150,000 distinct CDR3 sequences, over 35% of which occur a single time. Together, the top ten hold about 50% of the sample. The sequencing sample was made of blood, either unsorted or a sorted T cell fraction (not recorded which). The chain is assembled from TRBV9 and TRBJ2-5, with TRBD2 identical over 8 junction bases. The source is a human donor who was either an allogeneic HSCT recipient or a stem cell or donor lymphocyte infusion donor (not recorded which). It is not recorded whose cells these are; they may come from a transplant donor. The CDR3: CASSVSGGRETQYF. The sequenced DNA is TGTGCCAGCAGCGTAAGCGGGGGTAGGGAGACCCAGTACTTC.